Sequencing of this T cell receptor (beta chain) was carried out in a study of human T cells and chemical hapten exposure. Study in general: TCR yield per sample varied, mainly due to pooled library volumes.

Time point given: patch test 1, 2 weeks after DPC sensitization. Noted treatment: therapeutic diphenylcyclopropenone sensitization with weekly scalp DPC. Donation of samples came from alopecia patients who were 18 to 70 years old and suitable for DPC. The study's findings and limits: Because all patients had alopecia, their immune responses might differ from healthy ones.

The CDR3 has 16 amino acids. Germline lookup yields CDR1 KGHDR and CDR2 SFDVKD. Germline trimming cut 4 bases from V and 4 bases from J; bases unmatched to any gene: 8. TCRdb reanalysed the RACE reads using MiXCR and keeps one entry per CDR3 protein. The profile shows some 180,000 distinct CDR3 sequences, about 20% of them singletons. This clonotype has a single count. Its cognate antigen is unknown. The sequencing used whole blood, collected in connection with sensitization to the hapten diphenylcyclopropenone (DPC). This rearrangement joins TRBV24-1 to TRBJ2-1, with 8 bases identical to TRBD2. The TCR originated in a woman aged 45-60 years with alopecia areata. Some clones in this sample may be carry-over from other donors' samples. DNA of the CDR3: TGTGCCACCAGTGACACGACTAGCGAGGGGTACAATGAGCAGTTCTTC. It encodes CATSDTTSEGYNEQFF.